These 30 T cell receptor beta chains originate from one sample sequenced in a study of blood T cell repertoires in COVID-19. The protocol was immunoSEQ multiplex PCR, while the TCRdb copy is restricted to in-frame clones and leaves out a portion. The sample consists of fewer than 250,000 clones, approximately 90% of them appearing once. The specimen sequenced was peripheral blood. All receptors come from a man in his thirties or forties with COVID-19, enrolled during active disease.

The chain employs TRBV24-1 and TRBJ1-2; D is perhaps TRBD1 (5 bases). Trimming shortened V by 4 bases and J by 5 bases, and 7 bases separated the two germline ends. CDR1 KGHDR and CDR2 SFDVKD come from the germline V gene. The CDR3 covers 12 residues. The CDR3 sequence: CATSEQGYGYTF. The CDR3 coding sequence is TGTGCCACCAGTGAGCAGGGTTATGGCTACACCTTC.

In nucleotides, the CDR3 is TGTGCCAGCAGTGAGGGGGGGCAAATTTACGAGCAGTACTTC. It specifies CASSEGGQIYEQYF. V is TRBV2 and J is TRBJ2-7, with D maybe TRBD2 (7 bases). Trimming pared 3 bases from V and 4 bases from J, leaving 13 bases between. The CDR3 is 14 residues long. From germline, CDR1 is SNHLY and CDR2 FYNNEI.

This clone was observed a single time. V and J are TRBV12-5 and TRBJ2-1; perhaps TRBD1 as D (6 bases). CDR3 size: 12 residues. V was shortened by 10 bases and J by 9 bases, with 16 bases between the two germline ends. Germline lookup yields CDR1 LGHNT and CDR2 FRNRAP. CDR3 bases: TGTGCTACCGCCTTGGGGGCGACTGAGCAGTTCTTC. Protein sequence: CATALGATEQFF.

The rearrangement uses TRBV4-2 and TRBJ1-5; D might be TRBD1 (5 bases). Per germline, CDR1 LGHNA and CDR2 YNFKEQ. Trimming stripped 3 bases from V and 0 bases from J, with 9 bases between. CDR3 size: 15 residues. In DNA, the CDR3 is TGTGCCAGCAGCCACCCAGGGTCTAGCAATCAGCCCCAGCATTTT. This translates into CASSHPGSSNQPQHF.

The V and J genes are TRBV3-1 (or the pseudogene TRBV3-2) and TRBJ1-4; 9 nucleotides line up with TRBD1. Germline-derived CDR1 and CDR2 are LGHDT and YNNKEL (reference sequence). V shed 3 bases, J shed 8 bases, and the junction held 10 bases outside the gene matches. This CDR3 region has 16 residues. As DNA, the CDR3 is TGTGCCAGCAGCCAGGACAGGGGAGGTCCGTCGGAAAAACTGTTTTTT. Protein product: CASSQDRGGPSEKLFF.

The rearrangement uses TRBV7-9 and TRBJ1-4; 8 positions agree with TRBD1. Germline values: CDR1 SEHNR, CDR2 FQNEAQ (reference sequence). The CDR3 runs to 16 residues. Trimming removed 4 bases from V and 3 bases from J; junction bases left unmatched: 7. The CDR3 region has the DNA TGTGCCAGCAGCTCTGGACAGGGCAGAGCTAATGAAAAACTGTTTTTT. It translates to CASSSGQGRANEKLFF. Full variable domain (missing parts from reference TRBV7-9 and TRBJ1-4): DTGVSQNPRHKITKRGQNVTFRCDPISEHNRLYWYRQTLGQGPEFLTYFQNEAQLEKSRLLSDRFSAERPKGSFSTLEIQRTEQGDSAMYLCASSSGQGRANEKLFFGSGTQLSVL.

This clone showed up just a few times. This chain joins TRBV28 and TRBJ1-2; 9 positions agree with TRBD1. The CDR3 consists of 16 residues. V dropped 5 bases and J dropped 6; count of bases not matched to a gene: 13. The germline gives CDR1 MDHEN, CDR2 SYDVKM. This CDR3 is CASSPLDRRQGDGYTF. CDR3 DNA: TGTGCCAGCAGTCCCCTAGACCGGCGACAGGGGGATGGCTACACCTTC.

This sequence joins TRBV11-2 and TRBJ2-7; D remains unclear. The V gene's germline CDR1 is SGHAT and CDR2 FQNNGV. This CDR3 comprises 11 residues. The V end was cut by 3 bases, the J end by 6 bases, with 6 bases between. CDR3 protein: CASSFYAEQYF. The CDR3 DNA reads TGTGCCAGCAGCTTCTACGCCGAGCAGTACTTC.

The chain carries TRBV6-5 and TRBJ2-7; tentatively, D is TRBD2 (5 bases). CDR1 and CDR2 (germline): MNHEY, SVGAGI. The CDR3 spans 14 residues. V lost 0 bases and J 2 bases, leaving 8 bases between the germline ends. The CDR3 DNA sequence: TGTGCCAGCAGTTACTCGGACTTAACCTACGAGCAGTACTTC. This codes for CASSYSDLTYEQYF.

The sample holds a few counts of this clone. The chain has TRBV4-3 and TRBJ1-1, with D unclear. Germline V gene sequence: CDR1 LGHNA, CDR2 YSLEER. V was cut by 0 bases and J by 2 bases, with 10 bases left in between. This CDR3 comprises 15 residues. The CDR3 reads CASSQDEAANTEAFF. CDR3 nucleotides: TGCGCCAGCAGCCAAGATGAGGCAGCCAACACTGAAGCTTTCTTT.

The chain uses TRBV29-1 and TRBJ2-3; 13 positions agree with TRBD2. The CDR3 contains 15 residues. Unmatched junction bases numbered 5, after V lost 7 bases and J lost 1 base. The germline gives CDR1 SQVTM, CDR2 ANQGSEA. For the CDR3, the DNA is TGCAGCGGGACTAGCGGGAGCTTAGGCACAGATACGCAGTATTTT. Protein: CSGTSGSLGTDTQYF.

The chain's CDR3 is CASSLQGASEAFF. CDR3 DNA sequence: TGTGCCAGCAGCTTACAGGGGGCGTCTGAAGCTTTCTTT. The V and J genes are TRBV7-8 and TRBJ1-1, with 8 bases identical to TRBD1. Germline V gene data show CDR1 as SGHVS and CDR2 as FQNEAQ. This CDR3 is built from 13 residues. Losses at the gene ends were 2 bases for V and 6 bases for J; bases not matched to a gene: 2.

The chain uses TRBV7-2 and TRBJ2-2, with D possibly being TRBD2 (5 bases). V lost 5 bases and J 2 bases, leaving 15 bases between the germline ends. The CDR3 has 16 residues. The germline V gene encodes CDR1 SGHTA and CDR2 FQGNSA. The chain's CDR3 is CASSPGLYSNTGELFF. The CDR3 DNA follows: TGTGCCAGCAGCCCAGGACTTTATTCCAACACCGGGGAGCTGTTTTTT. Looking up the rest from reference TRBV7-2 and TRBJ2-2 gives the full variable domain: GAGVSQSPSNKVTEKGKDVELRCDPISGHTALYWYRQSLGQGLEFLIYFQGNSAPDKSGLPSDRFSAERTGGSVSTLTIQRTQQEDSAVYLCASSPGLYSNTGELFFGEGSRLTVL.

This clone appeared once. The chain recombines TRBV28 with TRBJ1-1; D might be TRBD1 (6 bases). Trimming removed 6 bases at V and 8 bases at J, with 10 bases between. This CDR3 region has 11 residues. Germline V gene sequence: CDR1 MDHEN, CDR2 SYDVKM. The CDR3 DNA is TGTGCCAGCAGGGAGGGGGGGGAAGCTTTCTTT. Its translation: CASREGGEAFF. Full variable domain (remainder filled in from reference TRBV28 and TRBJ1-1): DVKVTQSSRYLVKRTGEKVFLECVQDMDHENMFWYRQDPGLGLRLIYFSYDVKMKEKGDIPEGYSVSREKKERFSLILESASTNQTSMYLCASREGGEAFFGQGTRLTVV.

The chain is built from TRBV13 and TRBJ2-7; no clear D. CDR3 length equals 13 residues. V lost 3 bases to trimming and J lost 2 bases, with 8 bases between them. Germline lookup yields CDR1 PRHDT and CDR2 FYEKMQ (reference sequence). The CDR3 here is CASSFKTAYEQYF. CDR3 DNA: TGTGCCAGCAGCTTCAAAACTGCCTACGAGCAGTACTTC.

V and J are TRBV4-1 and TRBJ2-3; 8 bases are a match to TRBD2. Germline trimming cut 0 bases from V and 2 bases from J; bases unmatched to any gene: 10. CDR1 is MGHRA and CDR2 is YSYEKL in the germline V gene. This CDR3 contains 18 residues. CDR3 protein: CASSQDPLMRGATDTQYF. The CDR3 DNA reads as TGCGCCAGCAGCCAAGATCCCCTTATGCGGGGGGCCACAGATACGCAGTATTTT.

The chain combines TRBV7-3 with TRBJ2-2; 8 bases map to TRBD2. In germline, CDR1 is SGHTA, CDR2 FQGTGA. This CDR3 has 15 residues. V trimming: 5 bases; J trimming: 3 bases; junction bases outside the gene matches: 5. The CDR3 loop reads CASSPGGSHTGELFF. For the CDR3, the DNA is TGTGCCAGCAGCCCGGGGGGGTCCCACACCGGGGAGCTGTTTTTT.

The J gene is TRBJ1-6, the V gene TRBV19; 9 positions match TRBD1. From germline, CDR1 is LNHDA and CDR2 SQIVND (reference sequence). V lost 3 bases, J lost 6 bases, and 3 bases stayed unmatched. CDR3 size: 15 residues. The CDR3 region is CASSMSGQGNSPLHF. Written as DNA, the CDR3 is TGTGCCAGTAGTATGTCGGGACAGGGTAATTCACCCCTCCACTTT.

The chain links TRBV5-1 to TRBJ2-2; maybe TRBD2 (5 bases). With 1 base removed from V and 2 bases from J, the gap between germline ends came to 18 bases. The CDR3 runs to 18 residues. CDR1 is SGHRS and CDR2 is YFSETQ in the germline V gene. Here the CDR3 DNA reads TGCGCCAGCAGCTTGAGGCAACAAGTACCGGGAAACACCGGGGAGCTGTTTTTT. Its protein is CASSLRQQVPGNTGELFF.

J is TRBJ2-3 and V is TRBV28, with 7 bases fitting TRBD1. J was trimmed by 4 bases and V by 7 bases; bases with no gene match: 11. This CDR3 contains 15 residues. In germline, CDR1 is MDHEN, CDR2 SYDVKM. The CDR3 region is CASTDTSQGADTQYF. CDR3 sequence (DNA): TGTGCCAGCACAGACACATCCCAGGGGGCAGATACGCAGTATTTT.

The chain recombines TRBV19 with TRBJ1-5; 7 nucleotides match TRBD1. The CDR3 spans 13 residues. From germline, CDR1 is LNHDA and CDR2 SQIVND (reference sequence). With 8 bases clipped from V and 5 bases from J, the junction kept 6 bases outside the gene matches. As DNA, the CDR3 is TGTGCCAGTGTGGACAGGCGGGATCAGCCCCAGCATTTT. This gives the protein CASVDRRDQPQHF.

The chain has TRBV18 and TRBJ2-1; 12 bases align to TRBD1. Germline V gives CDR1 KGHSH, CDR2 LQKENI. The J segment lost 2 bases and the V segment lost 3 bases, leaving 2 bases of the junction unmatched. This CDR3 is built from 16 residues. CDR3 DNA: TGTGCCAGCTCACCTGGGACAGGGGGCACCTACAATGAGCAGTTCTTC. It encodes CASSPGTGGTYNEQFF.

The chain recombines TRBV7-8 with TRBJ2-1; a weak D match, TRBD2 (6 bases). Germline V lookup: CDR1 SGHVS, CDR2 FQNEAQ. This CDR3 spans 14 amino acids. The V and J ends lost 5 bases and 7 bases respectively, with 15 bases between them. The CDR3 coding sequence is TGTGCCAGCAGCCCCACGACGGGAGCGAATGAGCAGTTCTTC. Amino acids: CASSPTTGANEQFF.

V is TRBV4-2 and J is TRBJ2-7; 7 nucleotides match TRBD1. Germline trimming cut 0 bases from V and 4 bases from J; bases unmatched to any gene: 6. The CDR3 has 15 amino acids. Germline-derived CDR1 and CDR2 are LGHNA and YNFKEQ. The CDR3 bases are TGTGCCAGCAGCCAAGAAGGTGGGGACAGATACGAGCAGTACTTC. This gives the protein CASSQEGGDRYEQYF.

V gene TRBV28 combines with J gene TRBJ1-2, with D hard to call. The CDR3 covers 14 residues. Germline-derived CDR1 and CDR2 are MDHEN and SYDVKM. The V gene lost 3 bases and the J gene lost 2 bases, with 10 bases spanning the gap. The CDR3 loop is CASSFSGVNYGYTF. Here the CDR3 DNA reads TGTGCCAGCAGTTTTTCAGGTGTGAACTATGGCTACACCTTC.

This chain uses TRBV3-1 (or the pseudogene TRBV3-2) with TRBJ1-1; possible D gene TRBD1, 5 bases. V was pared by 4 bases and J by 4 bases, with 13 bases between. The CDR3 sequence is 14 residues long. The V gene's germline CDR1 is LGHDT and CDR2 YNNKEL (reference sequence). CDR3 DNA sequence: TGTGCCAGCAGCCTCCTGGGGGGGGTCACTGAAGCTTTCTTT. Translated: CASSLLGGVTEAFF.

The rearrangement links TRBV5-1 to TRBJ1-3, with 8 bases that match TRBD1. The V gene end was trimmed by 4 bases and the J gene end by 4 bases; junction bases not matched to a gene: 4. CDR3 length: 14 amino acids. In germline, CDR1 is SGHRS, CDR2 YFSETQ. The CDR3 protein is CASSPQGAGNTIYF. DNA of the CDR3: TGCGCCAGCAGCCCGCAGGGGGCAGGAAACACCATATATTTT.

This chain uses TRBV4-3 with TRBJ1-6; D uncertain. V was clipped by 1 base and J by 7 bases, with 17 bases between them. CDR1 is LGHNA, CDR2 YSLEER, per germline. The CDR3 length is 17 residues. In DNA form, the CDR3 reads TGCGCCAGCAGCCAAGTCTGGTTGGAGCCAAGAAATTCACCCCTCCACTTT. Translation: CASSQVWLEPRNSPLHF.

On this clone itself: Relative to the germline gene, one junction end is altered; a read error may explain this. The chain carries TRBV2 and TRBJ1-1, with D hard to call. CDR3 length: 13 amino acids. Germline CDR1 reads SNHLY; CDR2 reads FYNNEI. CDR3 bases: TGTGCCAGCAGTGATGGACCGAGGGCCCCAGGTTTATTT. Its translation: CASSDGPRAPGLF.

The V call is TRBV20-1, the J call TRBJ2-1; 10 bases are a match to TRBD2. V lost 6 bases to trimming and J lost 5 bases; unmatched junction nucleotides: 10. CDR1 and CDR2 (germline): DFQATT, SNEGSKA (reference sequence). CDR3 length: 15 residues. CDR3 residues: CSASATSGKNNEQFF. In nucleotides, the CDR3 is TGCAGTGCCAGTGCCACTAGCGGGAAGAACAATGAGCAGTTCTTC.